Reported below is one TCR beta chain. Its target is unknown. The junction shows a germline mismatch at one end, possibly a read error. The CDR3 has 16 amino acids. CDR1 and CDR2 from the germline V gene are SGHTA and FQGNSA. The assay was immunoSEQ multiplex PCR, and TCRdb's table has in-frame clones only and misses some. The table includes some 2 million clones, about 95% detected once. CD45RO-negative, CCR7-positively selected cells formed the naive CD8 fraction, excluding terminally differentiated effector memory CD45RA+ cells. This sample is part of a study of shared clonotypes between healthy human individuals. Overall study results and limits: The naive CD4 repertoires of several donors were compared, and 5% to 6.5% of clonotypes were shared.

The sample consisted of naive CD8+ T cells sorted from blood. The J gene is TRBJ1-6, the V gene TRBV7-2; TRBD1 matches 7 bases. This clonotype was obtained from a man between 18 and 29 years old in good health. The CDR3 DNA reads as TGTGCCAGCAACTTATCCCCCACAGGGGCTCATTCACCCCTCCACTTT. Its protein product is CASNLSPTGAHSPLHF.